Given below is one T cell receptor (beta chain) in context. The target antigen is unknown. Sequencing templates came from extracted RNA that was reverse transcribed into cDNA. Assay used: immunoSEQ multiplex PCR; TCRdb lists only in-frame clones, some missing. The sample records roughly 40,000 clones, 45% to 55% being singletons. The germline V gene encodes CDR1 SGHVS and CDR2 FQNEAQ. The CDR3 has 15 amino acids. The V segment lost 2 bases and the J segment 3 bases; nucleotides outside the gene matches: 5. The entry originates in a study of CD8+ T cells in alopecia areata. General observations from the study: Higher clonality and more expanded CD8+ clones appeared in lesional than normal scalp.

In a group of four to six patients, CD4+ cells were sorted into CD25+CD127- cells. The sequencing sample was made of CD4+ Tregs sorted from blood. V gene TRBV7-8 combines with J gene TRBJ2-5; 8 bases agree with TRBD2. The clonotype originates from a human donor with alopecia areata. Written as DNA, the CDR3 is TGTGCCAGCAGCTTAAGCGGCGGGAGGAAAGAGACCCAGTACTTC. The encoded protein is CASSLSGGRKETQYF.